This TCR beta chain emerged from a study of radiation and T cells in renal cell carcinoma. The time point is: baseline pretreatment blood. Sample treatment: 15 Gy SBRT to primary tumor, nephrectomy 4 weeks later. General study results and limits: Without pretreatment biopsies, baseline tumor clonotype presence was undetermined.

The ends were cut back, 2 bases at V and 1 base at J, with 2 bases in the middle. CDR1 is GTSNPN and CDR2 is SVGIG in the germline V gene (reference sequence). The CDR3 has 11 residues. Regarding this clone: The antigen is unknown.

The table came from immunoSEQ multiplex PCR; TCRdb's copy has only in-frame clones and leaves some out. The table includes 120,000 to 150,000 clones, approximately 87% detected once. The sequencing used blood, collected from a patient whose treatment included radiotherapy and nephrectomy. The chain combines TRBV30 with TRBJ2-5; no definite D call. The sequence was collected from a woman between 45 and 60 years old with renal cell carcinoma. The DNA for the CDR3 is TGTGCCTGGAGTCCCCAAGAGACCCAGTACTTC. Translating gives CAWSPQETQYF.